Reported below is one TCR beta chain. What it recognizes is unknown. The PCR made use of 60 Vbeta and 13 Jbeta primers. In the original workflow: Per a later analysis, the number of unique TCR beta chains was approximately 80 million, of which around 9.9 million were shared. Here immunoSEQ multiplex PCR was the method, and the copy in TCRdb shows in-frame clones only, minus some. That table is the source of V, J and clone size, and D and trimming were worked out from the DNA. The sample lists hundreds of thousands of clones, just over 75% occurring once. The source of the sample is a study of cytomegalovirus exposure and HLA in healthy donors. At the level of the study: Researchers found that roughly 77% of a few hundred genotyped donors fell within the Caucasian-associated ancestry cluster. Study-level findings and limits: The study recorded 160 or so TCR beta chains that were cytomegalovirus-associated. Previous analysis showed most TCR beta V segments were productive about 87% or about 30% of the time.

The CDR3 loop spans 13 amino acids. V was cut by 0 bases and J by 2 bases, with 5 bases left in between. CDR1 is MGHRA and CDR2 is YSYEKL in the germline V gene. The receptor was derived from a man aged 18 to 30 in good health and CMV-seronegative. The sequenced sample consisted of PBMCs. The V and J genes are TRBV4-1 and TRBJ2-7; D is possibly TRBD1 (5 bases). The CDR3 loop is CASSQEDTYEQYF. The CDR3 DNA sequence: TGCGCCAGCAGCCAAGAGGACACCTACGAGCAGTACTTC.